These 23 T cell receptor beta chains share one sample of origin, sequenced in a study of cytomegalovirus exposure and HLA in healthy donors. PCR involved 60 Vbeta and 13 Jbeta primers. Clones were read by immunoSEQ multiplex PCR, and TCRdb kept only the in-frame ones, dropping some. The profile shows about 99,000 clones, roughly 66% of them singletons. The material sequenced was PBMCs. The receptors shown here come from a woman aged 45-60 years in good health and CMV-seronegative.

V and J are TRBV6-1 and TRBJ1-2, with D possibly TRBD1 on 6 matching bases. The CDR3 totals 15 residues. Germline V CDR1 and CDR2: MNHNS, SASEGT. The germline V and J ends were trimmed by 2 bases and 4 bases, with 14 bases remaining between them. The CDR3 sequence is CASSESTQGFYGYTF. Written as DNA, the CDR3 is TGTGCCAGCAGTGAATCGACTCAGGGGTTCTATGGCTACACCTTC.

This clone was found a few times. V gene TRBV25-1 combines with J gene TRBJ1-2, with D possibly matching TRBD1 (5 bases). The germline V gene has CDR1 MGHDK and CDR2 SYGVNS. The ends were cut back, 3 bases at V and 5 bases at J, with 10 bases in the middle. The CDR3 runs 13 residues. The CDR3 is CASSEAGLYGYTF. The DNA for the CDR3 is TGTGCCAGCAGTGAGGCGGGGCTATATGGCTACACCTTC.

This chain uses TRBV5-8 with TRBJ2-7; weak D call: TRBD1 (6 bases). The CDR3 consists of 14 residues. The germline CDR1 and CDR2 sequences are SGHTS and YDEGEE. V dropped 4 bases and J dropped 6 bases, with 17 bases sitting between them. The CDR3 sequence: CASSRLGGSLEQYF. CDR3 nucleotide sequence: TGTGCCAGCAGCCGATTAGGGGGAAGTCTCGAGCAGTACTTC.

This clone has a handful of counts. V gene TRBV11-3 combines with J gene TRBJ2-2; D perhaps matches TRBD2 (5 bases). There are 16 residues in the CDR3. Trimming took 6 bases from V and 2 from J, leaving 16 bases between them. Germline CDR1 is SGHNT and CDR2 is YENEEA. This CDR3 reads CASSPRGGRNTGELFF. The CDR3 DNA is TGTGCCAGCAGTCCGAGAGGAGGCAGAAACACCGGGGAGCTGTTTTTT.

The chain is built from TRBV27 and TRBJ2-6; weak D call: TRBD1 (6 bases). V was cut by 8 bases and J by 2 bases, with 10 bases left in between. The CDR3 is 14 amino acids. From germline, CDR1 is MNHEY and CDR2 SMNVEV (reference sequence). CDR3 in DNA: TGTGCCAGCGCGAGGGGGACTGGGGCCAACGTCCTGACTTTC. As protein: CASARGTGANVLTF.

This chain uses TRBV7-3 with TRBJ2-1; D not resolved. This CDR3 has 13 amino acids. V lost 1 base and J 8 bases, leaving 9 bases between the germline ends. The V gene's germline CDR1 is SGHTA and CDR2 FQGTGA. DNA of the CDR3: TGTGCCAGCAGCTTAATGCAGGCACATGAGCAGTTCTTC. This encodes CASSLMQAHEQFF.

V is TRBV29-1 and J is TRBJ1-1; D gene uncertain. The CDR3 spans 11 residues. The germline gives CDR1 SQVTM, CDR2 ANQGSEA. The CDR3 loop reads CGAVKSFEAFF. CDR3 bases: TGCGGAGCCGTTAAATCGTTTGAAGCTTTCTTT.

Only a few counts were recorded for this clone. The chain joins TRBV6-1 to TRBJ1-5; 9 bases agree with TRBD1. The CDR3 is 14 residues long. V was clipped by 3 bases and J by 7 bases; unmatched bases: 4. Germline V CDR1 and CDR2: MNHNS, SASEGT. The CDR3 DNA sequence: TGTGCCAGCAGTGAGGGACAGGGTCAACAGCCCCAGCATTTT. This translates into CASSEGQGQQPQHF.

The chain uses TRBV6-5 and TRBJ2-4; no clear D. The CDR3 runs to 15 residues. Germline assignment: CDR1 MNHEY and CDR2 SVGAGI. V was shortened by 1 base and J by 4 bases, with 11 bases between the two germline ends. CDR3 bases: TGTGCCAGCAGTTACTATACAGAAGAAAAAAACATTCAGTACTTC. Translated: CASSYYTEEKNIQYF.

The V call is TRBV19, the J call TRBJ2-7; 8 bases are shared with TRBD2. There are 12 residues in the CDR3. Germline V gene data show CDR1 as LNHDA and CDR2 as SQIVND (reference sequence). The V and J ends lost 9 bases and 2 bases, in that order; junction bases with no gene match: 3. The CDR3 sequence: CARGAGAYEQYF. In DNA form, the CDR3 reads TGTGCCAGGGGAGCGGGGGCCTACGAGCAGTACTTC.

V usage is TRBV4-1 and J usage is TRBJ2-5; 12 bases line up with TRBD2. The germline V gene encodes CDR1 MGHRA and CDR2 YSYEKL. V gave up 5 bases and J gave up 2 bases; unmatched junction bases: 6. The CDR3 spans 16 residues. This CDR3 is CASSFRLAGAQETQYF. The DNA of the CDR3 is TGCGCCAGCAGCTTCCGACTAGCGGGAGCGCAAGAGACCCAGTACTTC.

This clone was observed once. This chain uses TRBV6-5 with TRBJ2-7; D may be TRBD2 (5 bases). The germline V gene has CDR1 MNHEY and CDR2 SVGAGI. CDR3 length: 11 residues. Trimming shortened V by 7 bases and J by 4 bases, and 8 bases separated the two germline ends. CDR3 DNA sequence: TGTGCCAGCACCGGGGAGTACGAGCAGTACTTC. Translated, it gives CASTGEYEQYF.

This chain links TRBV7-2 with TRBJ2-5, with 7 bases identical to TRBD2. J lost 3 bases, V lost 6 bases, and 4 bases had no gene match. The germline V gene encodes CDR1 SGHTA and CDR2 FQGNSA. The CDR3 spans 13 residues. The CDR3: CASSSLAKETQYF. CDR3 nucleotide sequence: TGTGCCAGCAGTTCACTAGCGAAAGAGACCCAGTACTTC.

This clone was picked up a small number of times. V and J are TRBV19 and TRBJ2-7; the match to TRBD1 covers 7 bases. Germline V gives CDR1 LNHDA, CDR2 SQIVND (reference sequence). The V segment lost 9 bases and the J segment 6 bases; nucleotides outside the gene matches: 8. The length of the CDR3 is 12 residues. CDR3 loop: CASSSGGGEQYF. The CDR3 nucleotides read TGTGCCAGCTCATCAGGGGGTGGCGAGCAGTACTTC.

The chain carries TRBV5-6 and TRBJ1-2; D unclear. The CDR3 is made up of 14 amino acids. Germline V lookup: CDR1 SGHDT, CDR2 YYEEEE. V was clipped by 4 bases and J by 8 bases, with 18 bases between them. The CDR3, as DNA: TGTGCCAGCAGCGCCTGGGGTGGGAGTTACGGCTACACCTTC. Its translation is CASSAWGGSYGYTF.

Only a few counts were recorded for this clone. The rearrangement joins TRBV10-1 to TRBJ2-7; no reliable D call. The V gene's germline CDR1 is WNHNN and CDR2 SYGVQD (reference sequence). This CDR3 contains 14 residues. V was cut by 7 bases and J by 0 bases, with 13 bases left in between. The DNA for the CDR3 is TGCGCCAGCAACTTCCCCGTGCCCTCCTACGAGCAGTACTTC. Residues: CASNFPVPSYEQYF.

The J gene is TRBJ1-1, the V gene TRBV27; TRBD1 matches at 12 bases. After removal of 6 bases from V and 5 bases from J, the junction contained 7 bases not matched to a gene. Germline V lookup: CDR1 MNHEY, CDR2 SMNVEV (reference sequence). The CDR3 sequence is 15 residues long. This CDR3 reads CASSKPGQGATEAFF. CDR3 DNA sequence: TGTGCCAGCAGCAAACCGGGACAGGGGGCGACTGAAGCTTTCTTT.

This clone was counted a single time. The chain couples TRBV18 to TRBJ2-5; TRBD2 matches 9 bases. CDR1 and CDR2 from the germline V gene are KGHSH and LQKENI. V trimming: 0 bases; J trimming: 2 bases; junction bases outside the gene matches: 13. This CDR3 has 19 residues. The CDR3 DNA is TGTGCCAGCTCACCACCCAGCGTAGGAGCGGGAGGAGGTCAAGAGACCCAGTACTTC. Protein product: CASSPPSVGAGGGQETQYF.

V usage is TRBV5-1 and J usage is TRBJ2-3; maybe TRBD2 (5 bases). Germline CDR1 and CDR2: SGHRS and YFSETQ. This CDR3 spans 13 amino acids. V was pared by 6 bases and J by 6 bases, with 14 bases between. The CDR3 nucleotides read TGCGCCAGCAATGGCGAGTGGAGGGATACGCAGTATTTT. Translated: CASNGEWRDTQYF. Supplemented by reference TRBV5-1 and TRBJ2-3, the full variable domain reads KAGVTQTPRYLIKTRGQQVTLSCSPISGHRSVSWYQQTPGQGLQFLFEYFSETQRNKGNFPGRFSGRQFSNSRSEMNVSTLELGDSALYLCASNGEWRDTQYFGPGTRLTVL.

The CDR3 sequence is CASSLGDRDYNEQFF. The CDR3 nucleotides read TGCGCCAGCAGCTTGGGGGACAGGGACTACAATGAGCAGTTCTTC. The V gene is TRBV5-1, the J gene TRBJ2-1, with 9 bases fitting TRBD1. The V gene's germline CDR1 is SGHRS and CDR2 YFSETQ. The CDR3 is 15 residues long. The junction had 1 base not matched to a gene; V was cut back by 0 bases and J by 3 bases.

A few counts support this clone. V usage is TRBV29-1 and J usage is TRBJ1-1, with D tentatively TRBD1 (5 bases). This CDR3 is 12 amino acids long. Germline loops: CDR1 SQVTM, CDR2 ANQGSEA. V was cut by 5 bases and J by 1 base, with 8 bases left in between. CDR3: CSVRQGNTEAFF. CDR3 nucleotide sequence: TGCAGCGTTCGTCAGGGGAACACTGAAGCTTTCTTT.

In DNA, the CDR3 is TGTGCCAGCAGGCCCGTACTAGCGGGATCAAGCACAGATACGCAGTATTTT. Its protein product is CASRPVLAGSSTDTQYF. This chain links TRBV5-4 with TRBJ2-3; TRBD2 matches 10 bases. Trimming at V came to 5 bases and at J to 0 bases, leaving 9 bases not matched to a gene. The CDR3 covers 17 residues. CDR1 is SGHNT, CDR2 YYREEE, per germline (reference sequence).

This rearrangement joins TRBV4-3 to TRBJ1-3; a weak D match, TRBD1 (6 bases). Germline lookup yields CDR1 LGHNA and CDR2 YSLEER. The CDR3 covers 16 residues. Trimming cost V 1 base and J 4 bases, with 14 bases left between them. Here the CDR3 DNA reads TGCGCCAGCAGCCAAGGATATGGGGGCTCAGGAAACACCATATATTTT. It encodes CASSQGYGGSGNTIYF.